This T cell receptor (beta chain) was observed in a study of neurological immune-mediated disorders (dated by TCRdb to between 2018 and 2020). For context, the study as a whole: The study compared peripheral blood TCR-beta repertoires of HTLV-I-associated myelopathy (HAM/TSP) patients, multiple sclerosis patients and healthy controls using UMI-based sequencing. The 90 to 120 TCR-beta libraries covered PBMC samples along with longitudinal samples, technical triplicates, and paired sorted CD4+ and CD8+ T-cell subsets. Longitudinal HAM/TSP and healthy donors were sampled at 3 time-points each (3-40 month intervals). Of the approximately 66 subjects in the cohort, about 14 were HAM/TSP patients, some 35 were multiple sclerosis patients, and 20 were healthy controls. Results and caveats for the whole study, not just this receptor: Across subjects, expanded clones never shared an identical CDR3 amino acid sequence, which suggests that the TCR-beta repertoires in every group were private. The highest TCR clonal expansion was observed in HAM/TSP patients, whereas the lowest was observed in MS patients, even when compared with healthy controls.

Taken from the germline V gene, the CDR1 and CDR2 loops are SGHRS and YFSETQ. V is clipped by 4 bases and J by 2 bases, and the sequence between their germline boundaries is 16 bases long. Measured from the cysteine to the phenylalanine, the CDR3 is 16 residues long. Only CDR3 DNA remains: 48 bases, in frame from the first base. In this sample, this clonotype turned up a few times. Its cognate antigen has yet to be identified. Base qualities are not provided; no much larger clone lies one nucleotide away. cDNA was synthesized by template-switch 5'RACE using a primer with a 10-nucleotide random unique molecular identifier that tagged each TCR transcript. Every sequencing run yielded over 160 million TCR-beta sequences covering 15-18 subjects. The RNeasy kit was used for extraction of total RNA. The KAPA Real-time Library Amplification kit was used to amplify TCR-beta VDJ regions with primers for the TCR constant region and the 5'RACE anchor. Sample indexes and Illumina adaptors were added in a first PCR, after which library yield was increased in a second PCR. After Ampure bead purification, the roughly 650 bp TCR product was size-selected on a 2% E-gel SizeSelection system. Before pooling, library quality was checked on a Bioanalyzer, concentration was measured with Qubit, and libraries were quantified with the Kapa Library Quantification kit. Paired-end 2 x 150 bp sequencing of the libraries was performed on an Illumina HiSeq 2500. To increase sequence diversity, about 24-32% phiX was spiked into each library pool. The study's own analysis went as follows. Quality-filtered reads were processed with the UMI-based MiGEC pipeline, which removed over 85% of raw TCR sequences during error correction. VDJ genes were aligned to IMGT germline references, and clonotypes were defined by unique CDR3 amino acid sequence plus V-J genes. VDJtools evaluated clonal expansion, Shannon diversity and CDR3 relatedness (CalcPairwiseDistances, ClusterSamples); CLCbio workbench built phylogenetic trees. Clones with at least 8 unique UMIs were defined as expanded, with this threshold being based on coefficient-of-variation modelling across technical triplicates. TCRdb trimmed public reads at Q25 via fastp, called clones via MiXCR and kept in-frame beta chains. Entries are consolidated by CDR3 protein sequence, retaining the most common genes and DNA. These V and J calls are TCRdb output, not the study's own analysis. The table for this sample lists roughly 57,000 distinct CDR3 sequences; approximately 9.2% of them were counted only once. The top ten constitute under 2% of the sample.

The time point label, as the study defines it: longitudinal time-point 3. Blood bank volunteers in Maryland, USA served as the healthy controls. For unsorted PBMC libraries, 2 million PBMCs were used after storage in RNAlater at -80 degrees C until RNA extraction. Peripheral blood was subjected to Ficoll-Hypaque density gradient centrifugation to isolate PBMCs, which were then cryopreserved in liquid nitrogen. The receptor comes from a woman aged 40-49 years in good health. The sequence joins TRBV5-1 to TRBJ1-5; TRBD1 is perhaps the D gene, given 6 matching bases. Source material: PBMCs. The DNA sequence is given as TGCGCCAGCAGCCCCTCCCCGGGGGGCGGCAATCAGCCCCAGCATTTT. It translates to CASSPSPGGGNQPQHF.